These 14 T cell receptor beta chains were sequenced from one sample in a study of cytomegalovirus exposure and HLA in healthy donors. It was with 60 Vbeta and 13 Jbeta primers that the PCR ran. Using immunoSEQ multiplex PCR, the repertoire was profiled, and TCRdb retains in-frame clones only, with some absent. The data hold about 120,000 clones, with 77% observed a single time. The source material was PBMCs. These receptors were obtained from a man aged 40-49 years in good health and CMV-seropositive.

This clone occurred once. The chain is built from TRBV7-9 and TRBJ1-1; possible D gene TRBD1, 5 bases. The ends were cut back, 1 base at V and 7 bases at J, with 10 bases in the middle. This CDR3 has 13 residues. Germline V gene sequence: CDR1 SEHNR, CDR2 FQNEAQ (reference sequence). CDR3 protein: CASSLGQGGEAFF. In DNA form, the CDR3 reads TGTGCCAGCAGCTTAGGCCAGGGTGGTGAAGCTTTCTTT.

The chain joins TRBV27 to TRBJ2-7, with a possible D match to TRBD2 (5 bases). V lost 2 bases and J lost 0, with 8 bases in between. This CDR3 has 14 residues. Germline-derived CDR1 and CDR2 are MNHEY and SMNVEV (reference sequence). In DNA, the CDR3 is TGTGCCAGCAGTTTACGGGGAACCTCCTACGAGCAGTACTTC. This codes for CASSLRGTSYEQYF.

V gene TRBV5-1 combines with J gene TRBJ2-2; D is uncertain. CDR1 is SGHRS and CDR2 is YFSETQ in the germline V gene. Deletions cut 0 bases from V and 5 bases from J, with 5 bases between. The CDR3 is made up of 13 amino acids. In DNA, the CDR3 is TGCGCCAGCAGCTTGGGTCCTACCGGGGAGCTGTTTTTT. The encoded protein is CASSLGPTGELFF.

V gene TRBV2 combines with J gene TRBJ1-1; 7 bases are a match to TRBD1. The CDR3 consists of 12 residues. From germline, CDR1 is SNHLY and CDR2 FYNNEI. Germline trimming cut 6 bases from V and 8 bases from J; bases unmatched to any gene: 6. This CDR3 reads CASRLDRTEAFF. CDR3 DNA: TGTGCCAGCAGACTGGACAGGACAGAAGCTTTCTTT.

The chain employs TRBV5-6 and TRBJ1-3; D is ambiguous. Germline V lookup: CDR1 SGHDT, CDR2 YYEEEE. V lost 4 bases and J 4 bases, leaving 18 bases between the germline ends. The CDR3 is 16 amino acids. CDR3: CASSPASVSAGNTIYF. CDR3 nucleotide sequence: TGTGCCAGCAGCCCCGCGTCTGTTTCTGCGGGAAACACCATATATTTT. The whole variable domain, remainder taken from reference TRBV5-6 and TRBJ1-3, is DAGVTQSPTHLIKTRGQQVTLRCSPKSGHDTVSWYQQALGQGPQFIFQYYEEEERQRGNFPDRFSGHQFPNYSSELNVNALLLGDSALYLCASSPASVSAGNTIYFGEGSWLTVV.

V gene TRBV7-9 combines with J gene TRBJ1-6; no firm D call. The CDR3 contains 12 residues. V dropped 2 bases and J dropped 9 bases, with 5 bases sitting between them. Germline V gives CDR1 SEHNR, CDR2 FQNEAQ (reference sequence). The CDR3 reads CASSLTSSPLHF. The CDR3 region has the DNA TGTGCCAGCAGCTTAACAAGTTCACCCCTCCACTTT.

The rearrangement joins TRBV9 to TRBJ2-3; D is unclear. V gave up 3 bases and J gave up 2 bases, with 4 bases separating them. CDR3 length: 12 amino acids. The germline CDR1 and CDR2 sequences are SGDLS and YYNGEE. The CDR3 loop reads CASSAYTDTQYF. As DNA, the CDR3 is TGTGCCAGCAGCGCTTACACAGATACGCAGTATTTT.

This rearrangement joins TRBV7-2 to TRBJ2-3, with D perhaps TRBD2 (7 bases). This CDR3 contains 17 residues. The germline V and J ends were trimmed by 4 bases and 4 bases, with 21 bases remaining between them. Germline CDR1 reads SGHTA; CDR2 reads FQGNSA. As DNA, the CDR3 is TGTGCCAGCAGCTCCCGGGGGAGGGGGGTAGGGGCAGATACGCAGTATTTT. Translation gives CASSSRGRGVGADTQYF.

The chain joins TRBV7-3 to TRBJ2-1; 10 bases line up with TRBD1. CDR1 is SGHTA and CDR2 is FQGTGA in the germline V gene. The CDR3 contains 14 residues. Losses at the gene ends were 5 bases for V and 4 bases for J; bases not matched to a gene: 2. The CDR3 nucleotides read TGTGCCAGCAGCGCGGGACAGGGGTACAATGAGCAGTTCTTC. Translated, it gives CASSAGQGYNEQFF.

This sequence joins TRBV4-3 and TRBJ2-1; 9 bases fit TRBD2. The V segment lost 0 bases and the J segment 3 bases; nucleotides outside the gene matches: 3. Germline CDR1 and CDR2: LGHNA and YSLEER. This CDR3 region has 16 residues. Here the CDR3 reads CASSQDSGGSYNEQFF. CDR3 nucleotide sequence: TGCGCCAGCAGCCAAGATAGCGGGGGTAGCTACAATGAGCAGTTCTTC.

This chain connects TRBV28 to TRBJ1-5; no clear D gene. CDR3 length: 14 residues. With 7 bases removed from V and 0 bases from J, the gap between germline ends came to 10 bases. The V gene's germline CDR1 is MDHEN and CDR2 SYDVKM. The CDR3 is CASNEGNSNQPQHF. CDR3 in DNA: TGTGCCAGCAACGAGGGAAATAGCAATCAGCCCCAGCATTTT.

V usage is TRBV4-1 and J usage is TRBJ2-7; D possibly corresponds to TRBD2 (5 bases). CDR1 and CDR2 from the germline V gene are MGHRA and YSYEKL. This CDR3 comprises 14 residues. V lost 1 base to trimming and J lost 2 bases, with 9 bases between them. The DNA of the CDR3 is TGCGCCAGCAGCCAAGTAGGGCGGGCCTACGAGCAGTACTTC. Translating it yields CASSQVGRAYEQYF.

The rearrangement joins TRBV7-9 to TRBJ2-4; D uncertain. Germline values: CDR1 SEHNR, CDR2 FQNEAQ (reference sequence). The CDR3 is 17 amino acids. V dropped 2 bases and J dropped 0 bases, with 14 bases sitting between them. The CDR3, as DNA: TGTGCCAGCAGCTTATTTAGTTCGGGTTTAGCCAAAAACATTCAGTACTTC. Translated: CASSLFSSGLAKNIQYF. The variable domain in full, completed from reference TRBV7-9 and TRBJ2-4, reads DTGVSQNPRHKITKRGQNVTFRCDPISEHNRLYWYRQTLGQGPEFLTYFQNEAQLEKSRLLSDRFSAERPKGSFSTLEIQRTEQGDSAMYLCASSLFSSGLAKNIQYFGAGTRLSVL.

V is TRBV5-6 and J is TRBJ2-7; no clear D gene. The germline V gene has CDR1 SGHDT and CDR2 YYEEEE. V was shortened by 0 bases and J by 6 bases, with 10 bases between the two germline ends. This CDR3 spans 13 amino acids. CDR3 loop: CASSLGDPGEQYF. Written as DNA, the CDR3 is TGTGCCAGCAGCTTGGGAGATCCGGGCGAGCAGTACTTC.